This TCR beta chain was recovered during a study of early T cells in non-severe SARS-CoV-2 infection. Findings and caveats of the study: Private and CD4 specificities were missed by VDJdb matching, skewed to anti-spike CD8.

Trimming left V 8 bases short and J 5 bases short, with 25 bases between. The length of the CDR3 is 16 residues. CDR1 is SNHLY and CDR2 is FYNNEI in the germline V gene. TCRdb itself ran the 5' RACE reads through MiXCR, one entry per CDR3 protein. The sample has roughly 36,000 distinct CDR3 sequences, less than 6% seen once. For this clonotype: Its antigen is still unknown.

The chain is built from TRBV2 and TRBJ2-7; the D gene is possibly TRBD2 (6 bases). The sample comprised whole blood. This TCR derives from an adult who was a healthcare worker with PCR-confirmed SARS-CoV-2 infection or an uninfected control (not recorded which). The chain's CDR3 is CASSQLRDFPGDEQYF. DNA of the CDR3: TGTGCCAGCTCCCAACTCCGGGACTTCCCGGGGGACGAGCAGTACTTC.